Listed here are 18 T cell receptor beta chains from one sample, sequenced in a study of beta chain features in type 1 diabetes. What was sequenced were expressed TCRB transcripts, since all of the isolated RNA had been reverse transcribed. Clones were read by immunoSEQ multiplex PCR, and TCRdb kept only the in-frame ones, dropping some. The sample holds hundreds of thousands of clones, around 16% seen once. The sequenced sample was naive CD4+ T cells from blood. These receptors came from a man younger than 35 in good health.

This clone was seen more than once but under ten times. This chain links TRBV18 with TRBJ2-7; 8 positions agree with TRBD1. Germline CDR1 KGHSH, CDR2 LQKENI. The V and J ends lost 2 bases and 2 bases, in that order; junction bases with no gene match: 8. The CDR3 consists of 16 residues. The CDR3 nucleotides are TGTGCCAGCTCACCAGATTCAGGGGGCGCAACCTACGAGCAGTACTTC. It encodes CASSPDSGGATYEQYF.

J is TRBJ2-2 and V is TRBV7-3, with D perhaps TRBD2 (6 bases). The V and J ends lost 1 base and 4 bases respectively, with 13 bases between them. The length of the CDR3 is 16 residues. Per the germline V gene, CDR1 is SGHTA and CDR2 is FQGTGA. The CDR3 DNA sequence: TGTGCCAGCAGCTTAAATAGCGGCTTGAGCACCGGGGAGCTGTTTTTT. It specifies CASSLNSGLSTGELFF.

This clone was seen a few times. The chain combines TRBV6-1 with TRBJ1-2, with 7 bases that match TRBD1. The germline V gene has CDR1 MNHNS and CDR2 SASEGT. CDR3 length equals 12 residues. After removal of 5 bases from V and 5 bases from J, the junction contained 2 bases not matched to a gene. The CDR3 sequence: CASSKGQYGYTF. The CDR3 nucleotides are TGTGCCAGCAGTAAGGGACAGTATGGCTACACCTTC.

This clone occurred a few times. The CDR3 spells CASTADYGYTF. The DNA for the CDR3 is TGTGCCAGCACGGCAGACTATGGCTACACCTTC. The gene calls are TRBV28 and TRBJ1-2, with D unclear. There are 11 residues in the CDR3. CDR1 is MDHEN, CDR2 SYDVKM, per germline. Trimming shortened V by 7 bases and J by 3 bases, and 6 bases separated the two germline ends.

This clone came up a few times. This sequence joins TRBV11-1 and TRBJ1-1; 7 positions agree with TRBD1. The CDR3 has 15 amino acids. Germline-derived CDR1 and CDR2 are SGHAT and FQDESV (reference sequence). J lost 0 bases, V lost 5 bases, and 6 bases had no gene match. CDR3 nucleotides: TGTGCCAGCAGCCTCGGACAGGCCTTGAACACTGAAGCTTTCTTT. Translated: CASSLGQALNTEAFF.

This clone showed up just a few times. Written as DNA, the CDR3 is TGCGCCAGCAGCTCCCATGTAGATACGCAGTATTTT. Amino acid sequence: CASSSHVDTQYF. The J gene is TRBJ2-3, the V gene TRBV4-1; the D is unclear. Per germline, CDR1 MGHRA and CDR2 YSYEKL. The CDR3 has 12 residues. Trimming shortened V by 5 bases and J by 5 bases, and 8 bases separated the two germline ends.

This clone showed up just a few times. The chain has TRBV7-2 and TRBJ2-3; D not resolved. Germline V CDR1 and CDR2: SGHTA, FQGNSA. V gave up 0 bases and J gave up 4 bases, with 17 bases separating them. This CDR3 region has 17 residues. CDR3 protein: CASSLARWPAAPDTQYF. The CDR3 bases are TGTGCCAGCAGCTTAGCGCGTTGGCCCGCCGCCCCAGATACGCAGTATTTT.

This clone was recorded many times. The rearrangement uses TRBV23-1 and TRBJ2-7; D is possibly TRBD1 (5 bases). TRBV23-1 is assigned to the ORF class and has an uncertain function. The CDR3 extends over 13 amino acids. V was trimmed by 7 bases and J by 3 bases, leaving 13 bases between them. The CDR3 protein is CASTGNFHYEQYF. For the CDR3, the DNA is TGCGCCAGCACAGGGAATTTCCACTACGAGCAGTACTTC.

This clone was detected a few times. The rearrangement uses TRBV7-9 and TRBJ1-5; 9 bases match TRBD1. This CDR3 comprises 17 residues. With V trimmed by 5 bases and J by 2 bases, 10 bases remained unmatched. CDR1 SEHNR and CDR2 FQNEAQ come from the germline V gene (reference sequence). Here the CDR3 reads CASSPTYRGQGNQPQHF. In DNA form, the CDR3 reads TGTGCCAGCAGCCCCACCTACAGGGGGCAGGGCAATCAGCCCCAGCATTTT.

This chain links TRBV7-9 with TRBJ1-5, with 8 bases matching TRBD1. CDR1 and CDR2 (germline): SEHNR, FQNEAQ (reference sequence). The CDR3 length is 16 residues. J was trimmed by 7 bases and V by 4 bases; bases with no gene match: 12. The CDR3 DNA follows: TGTGCCAGCAGCTCGGACAGGGTTCGACTAGACCAGCCCCAGCATTTT. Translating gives CASSSDRVRLDQPQHF.

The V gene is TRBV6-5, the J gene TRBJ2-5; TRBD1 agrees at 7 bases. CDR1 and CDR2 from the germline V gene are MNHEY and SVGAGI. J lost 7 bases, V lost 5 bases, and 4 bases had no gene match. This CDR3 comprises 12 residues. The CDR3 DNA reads TGTGCCAGCAGTAGGGACAGATGGACCCAGTACTTC. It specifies CASSRDRWTQYF.

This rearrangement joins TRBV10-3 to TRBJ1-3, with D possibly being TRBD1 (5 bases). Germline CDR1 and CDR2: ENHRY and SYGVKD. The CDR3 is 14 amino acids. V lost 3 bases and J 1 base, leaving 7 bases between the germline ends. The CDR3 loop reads CAISDRESGNTIYF. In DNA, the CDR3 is TGTGCCATCAGTGACAGGGAGTCTGGAAACACCATATATTTT.

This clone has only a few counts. CDR3 region: CASSFRGPETQYF. For the CDR3, the DNA is TGTGCCAGCAGCTTTCGCGGGCCGGAGACCCAGTACTTC. The gene calls are TRBV7-2 and TRBJ2-5; TRBD2 might be the D (5 bases). Germline V CDR1 and CDR2: SGHTA, FQGNSA. This CDR3 is built from 13 residues. Trimming left V 3 bases short and J 5 bases short, with 10 bases between.

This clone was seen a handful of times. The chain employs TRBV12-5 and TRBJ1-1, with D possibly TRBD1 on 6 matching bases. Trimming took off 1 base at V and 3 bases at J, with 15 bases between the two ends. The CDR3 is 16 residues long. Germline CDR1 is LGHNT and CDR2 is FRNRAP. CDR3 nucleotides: TGTGCTAGTGGTTTGGCCACACAGGGAAGGGACACTGAAGCTTTCTTT. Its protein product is CASGLATQGRDTEAFF.

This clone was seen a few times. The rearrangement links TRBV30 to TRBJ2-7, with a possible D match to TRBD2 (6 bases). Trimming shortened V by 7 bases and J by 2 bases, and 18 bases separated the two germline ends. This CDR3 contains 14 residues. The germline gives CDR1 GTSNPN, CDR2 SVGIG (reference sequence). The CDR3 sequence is CASRGGGVTYEQYF. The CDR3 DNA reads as TGTGCCTCCCGCGGCGGCGGGGTAACCTACGAGCAGTACTTC.

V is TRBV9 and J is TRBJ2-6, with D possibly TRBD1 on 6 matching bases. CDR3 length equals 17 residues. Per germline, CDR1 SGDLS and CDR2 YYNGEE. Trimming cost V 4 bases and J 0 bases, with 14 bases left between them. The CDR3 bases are TGTGCCAGCAGCCCAAAGAGGGGGATCTCTGGGGCCAACGTCCTGACTTTC. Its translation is CASSPKRGISGANVLTF.

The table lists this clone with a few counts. This chain's CDR3 is CASSDPGPHQETQYF. CDR3 sequence (DNA): TGTGCCAGCAGTGACCCGGGACCCCACCAAGAGACCCAGTACTTC. The chain links TRBV2 to TRBJ2-5, with D perhaps being TRBD1 or TRBD2 (5 bases each). Germline CDR1 is SNHLY and CDR2 is FYNNEI. This CDR3 comprises 15 residues. The germline V and J ends were trimmed by 3 bases and 0 bases, with 11 bases remaining between them.

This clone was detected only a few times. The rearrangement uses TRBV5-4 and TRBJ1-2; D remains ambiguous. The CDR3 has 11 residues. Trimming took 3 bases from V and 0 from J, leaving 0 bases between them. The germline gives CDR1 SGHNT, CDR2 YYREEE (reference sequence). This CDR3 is CASSSNYGYTF. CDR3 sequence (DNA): TGTGCCAGCAGCTCTAACTATGGCTACACCTTC.